This T cell receptor (beta chain) appears in the sequencing data of a study of blood T cell repertoires in COVID-19. The overall study: Sources were T cells, B-cell-depleted T cells, or PBMCs; the material itself was cDNA or gDNA.

Libraries were prepared by immunoSEQ multiplex PCR; TCRdb keeps only in-frame clonotypes and omits some of them. This table has 180,000 or so clones, about 70% appearing once. Germline V gene sequence: CDR1 SGHNT, CDR2 YYREEE (reference sequence). CDR3 length equals 14 residues. The V and J ends lost 4 bases and 1 base respectively, with 12 bases between them. What was sequenced was peripheral blood. This clonotype was sampled from a woman between 45 and 60 years old with active or convalescent COVID-19. The chain carries TRBV5-4 and TRBJ2-7, with D possibly being TRBD2 (6 bases). CDR3 sequence: CASSRAGTSYEQYF. CDR3 nucleotides: TGTGCCAGCAGCCGAGCCGGGACTTCCTACGAGCAGTACTTC.